This TCR beta chain was captured by sequencing in a study of T cells in Graves' hyperthyroidism and ophthalmopathy. Study-wide findings and caveats: Most thyroid-expanded clonotypes above 0.001 were also found in blood. Prediction of ophthalmopathy progression came a median about 6 months pre-onset.

Ten or more counts support this clonotype. The target antigen is unknown. The CDR3 regions of TCR beta were amplified from RNA transcripts. In the first-round RT-PCR of the TCR CDR3, the HTBI primer set was used. TCRdb reanalysed the multiplex PCR reads using MiXCR and keeps one entry per CDR3 protein. This table has approximately 600,000 distinct CDR3 sequences, roughly 14% appearing once. Subjects with ophthalmopathy showed a Clinical Activity Score no lower than 3, a NOSPECS grade no lower than 4, and a duration shorter than 3 months. On the basis of clinical symptoms, serum thyroxine and TRAb, thyroid ultrasound and orbital computed tomography, diagnoses were made. This TCR was sampled from a woman aged 40 to 50 with Graves' ophthalmopathy. Sequencing used blood.

Here the CDR3 DNA reads TGTGCCAGCAGCCACCTTCAGGCCGGGGAGCTGTTTTTT. Its protein is CASSHLQAGELFF. The J gene is TRBJ2-2, the V gene TRBV14; D is uncertain. Trimming cost V 3 bases and J 6 bases, with 8 bases left between them. The germline V gene has CDR1 SGHDN and CDR2 FVKESK. This CDR3 is 13 amino acids long.